The rows below give T cell receptor beta chains drawn from one sample of a study of T cells in Graves' hyperthyroidism and ophthalmopathy. MiXCR, applied by TCRdb to the multiplex PCR reads, yields one record per CDR3 protein. The sample has approximately 600,000 distinct CDR3 sequences, around 21% seen once; the top ten hold 34%. The sequencing sample was made of blood. The receptors originated from a man aged 25-45 years with Graves' ophthalmopathy. The CDR3 runs from the conserved cysteine through the conserved F or W. Fields, in order: clone size, D gene, CDR3 length, V gene, J gene, CDR3 DNA, CDR3 protein. D genes are given only for firm matches. Size is stated for part of the rows, as once, few or many counts, or as a class when the clone is expanded.

size: .
D: .
length: 15
V: TRBV4-1
J: TRBJ1-5
DNA: TGCGCCAGCAGCCAAGTAATCTTTGGCAATCAGCCCCAGCATTTT
CDR3: CASSQVIFGNQPQHF

size: many
D: TRBD1
length: 15
V: TRBV28
J: TRBJ2-7
DNA: TGTGCCAGCAGTGACAGGGGCCCAGGGATCTACGAGCAGTACTTC
CDR3: CASSDRGPGIYEQYF

size: .
D: .
length: 17
V: TRBV6-1
J: TRBJ2-7
DNA: TGTGCCAGCAGCCACTTTTCGGGCGGACAGATATCATACGAGCAGTACTTC
CDR3: CASSHFSGGQISYEQYF

size: many
D: TRBD2
length: 14
V: TRBV11-2
J: TRBJ2-7
DNA: TGTGCCAGCAGCTACAGCGGGGGAACCTACGAGCAGTACTTC
CDR3: CASSYSGGTYEQYF

size: few
D: .
length: 17
V: TRBV14
J: TRBJ1-1
DNA: TGTGCCAGCAGCCAAGGAGTCGGGGGTAAGGTCTACACTGAAGCTTTCTTT
CDR3: CASSQGVGGKVYTEAFF

size: many
D: TRBD1
length: 19
V: TRBV7-9
J: TRBJ2-3
DNA: TGTGCCAGCAGCTCGCCGGGACAGGGAGAGTGGGTAAGGCGGGATACGCAGTATTTT
CDR3: CASSSPGQGEWVRRDTQYF

size: .
D: .
length: 17
V: TRBV12-3/TRBV12-4
J: TRBJ1-5
DNA: TGTGCCAGCATTACGACAGAAGATGCTTATAGCAATCAGCCCCAGCATTTT
CDR3: CASITTEDAYSNQPQHF

size: few
D: .
length: 14
V: TRBV28
J: TRBJ1-5
DNA: TGTGCCAGCAGTTTCGGGGCTCCTAGTCAGCCCCAGCATTTT
CDR3: CASSFGAPSQPQHF

size: many
D: TRBD2
length: 19
V: TRBV11-2
J: TRBJ2-2
DNA: TGTGCCAGCAGCCCAGGATTCAGGAGCGGGAGGGCCGGAACCGGGGAGCTGTTTTTT
CDR3: CASSPGFRSGRAGTGELFF

size: few
D: .
length: 15
V: TRBV29-1
J: TRBJ2-7
DNA: TGCAGCGTCGGGTCTGGTGAGGGGGGGACCTACGAGCAGTACTTC
CDR3: CSVGSGEGGTYEQYF